The next 24 T cell receptor beta chains were all read from a single sample in a study of cytomegalovirus exposure and HLA in healthy donors. The repertoire was sequenced with immunoSEQ multiplex PCR; TCRdb's copy has only in-frame clones and lacks some. In the table there are about 70,000 clones, nearly 95% of which are singletons. Specimen: PBMCs. Source of these receptors: a man aged 18 to 30 in good health and CMV-seropositive.

V usage is TRBV7-9 and J usage is TRBJ1-4, with D uncertain. V was shortened by 5 bases and J by 8 bases, with 9 bases between the two germline ends. This CDR3 spans 12 amino acids. Germline V gene data show CDR1 as SEHNR and CDR2 as FQNEAQ (reference sequence). CDR3 nucleotides: TGTGCCAGCAGCCCAGAGGAGGAAAAACTGTTTTTT. Encoded protein: CASSPEEEKLFF.

This chain connects TRBV29-1 to TRBJ1-3; 9 positions match TRBD1. J gave up 11 bases and V 7 bases, and 9 bases lay outside the gene matches. Germline CDR1 is SQVTM and CDR2 is ANQGSEA. The length of the CDR3 is 12 residues. The CDR3 sequence: CSARTGESSIYF. The DNA of the CDR3 is TGCAGCGCCAGGACAGGGGAGTCCTCCATATATTTT. Looking up the rest from reference TRBV29-1 and TRBJ1-3 gives the full variable domain: SAVISQKPSRDICQRGTSLTIQCQVDSQVTMMFWYRQQPGQSLTLIATANQGSEATYESGFVIDKFPISRPNLTFSTLTVSNMSPEDSSIYLCSARTGESSIYFGEGSWLTVV.

The V gene is TRBV30, the J gene TRBJ1-2, with no clear D. The germline V and J ends were trimmed by 0 bases and 10 bases, with 9 bases remaining between them. Germline values: CDR1 GTSNPN, CDR2 SVGIG (reference sequence). The CDR3 extends over 11 amino acids. The CDR3 DNA reads as TGTGCCTGGAGTGTGGCAGGCGCCTACACCTTC. Translating it yields CAWSVAGAYTF.

CDR3 sequence: CASSKTGPGMGNQPQHF. CDR3 bases: TGTGCCAGCAGCAAGACAGGACCTGGGATGGGCAATCAGCCCCAGCATTTT. The chain joins TRBV7-8 to TRBJ1-5, with TRBD1 as a possible D gene (6 bases). The V gene lost 5 bases and the J gene lost 2 bases, with 19 bases spanning the gap. The germline CDR1 and CDR2 sequences are SGHVS and FQNEAQ. The length of the CDR3 is 17 residues.

Only one count was recorded for this clone. The chain carries TRBV30 and TRBJ2-3; TRBD1 matches at 9 bases. Germline V lookup: CDR1 GTSNPN, CDR2 SVGIG (reference sequence). V lost 6 bases and J lost 3; bases outside the gene matches: 13. The CDR3 has 16 amino acids. The CDR3 reads CACYGGGTGITDTQYF. The DNA of the CDR3 is TGTGCCTGCTACGGTGGAGGGACAGGGATAACAGATACGCAGTATTTT.

The chain links TRBV6-5 to TRBJ2-1; 8 nucleotides line up with TRBD1. The V and J ends lost 9 bases and 9 bases, in that order; junction bases with no gene match: 4. CDR1 is MNHEY and CDR2 is SVGAGI in the germline V gene. CDR3 length: 11 residues. The CDR3 region has the DNA TGTGCCAGTGTCCAGGGGGCTGAGCAGTTCTTC. Its translation is CASVQGAEQFF.

This clone was picked up a small number of times. The rearrangement links TRBV5-1 to TRBJ2-5, with TRBD2 matching 8 bases. V lost 0 bases, J lost 0 bases, and 7 bases stayed unmatched. CDR3 size: 17 residues. The germline V gene encodes CDR1 SGHRS and CDR2 YFSETQ. The CDR3 bases are TGCGCCAGCAGCTTGGGGGCGGGAGGATCGTACCAAGAGACCCAGTACTTC. Translated: CASSLGAGGSYQETQYF.

The table lists this clone with a count of one. The rearrangement links TRBV4-2 to TRBJ2-2; D is perhaps TRBD2 (5 bases). Deletions cut 5 bases from V and 4 bases from J, with 20 bases between. The CDR3 totals 17 residues. Germline V gene sequence: CDR1 LGHNA, CDR2 YNFKEQ. The CDR3 reads CASSLKGQGAATGELFF. CDR3 bases: TGTGCCAGCAGCTTGAAAGGTCAAGGAGCGGCCACCGGGGAGCTGTTTTTT.

The V and J genes are TRBV13 and TRBJ2-1, with TRBD2 matching 8 bases. Germline V lookup: CDR1 PRHDT, CDR2 FYEKMQ (reference sequence). The trim removed 4 bases at V and 6 bases at J, leaving 2 bases unmatched. The CDR3 spans 13 residues. CDR3 bases: TGTGCCAGCAGCTCCGGGAGGGTCAATGAGCAGTTCTTC. This translates into CASSSGRVNEQFF.

The CDR3 loop is CASSSMTHTDTQYF. DNA for the CDR3: TGTGCCAGCAGCTCGATGACTCACACAGATACGCAGTATTTT. This chain joins TRBV13 and TRBJ2-3, with unresolved D. This CDR3 is 14 amino acids long. Trimming removed 4 bases at V and 2 bases at J, with 10 bases between. Germline CDR1 PRHDT, CDR2 FYEKMQ (reference sequence).

This clone was recorded only once. The rearrangement joins TRBV6-5 to TRBJ2-7, with D possibly being TRBD2 (6 bases). The CDR3 covers 16 residues. Looked up from germline, CDR1 is MNHEY and CDR2 is SVGAGI. V was trimmed by 4 bases and J by 3 bases, leaving 19 bases between them. The CDR3 DNA reads TGTGCCAGCAGTTTCAGTGTGGCCGGGGGATTCTACGAGCAGTACTTC. Translating gives CASSFSVAGGFYEQYF.

V usage is TRBV5-4 and J usage is TRBJ2-3, with TRBD1 matching over 8 bases. The CDR3 totals 20 residues. Germline-derived CDR1 and CDR2 are SGHNT and YYREEE (reference sequence). V lost 0 bases and J lost 4; bases outside the gene matches: 19. In DNA form, the CDR3 reads TGTGCCAGCAGCTTGGCTCAGTCTTTGGGTGGCAGGGGGCTTGCAGATACGCAGTATTTT. Its translation is CASSLAQSLGGRGLADTQYF.

The CDR3 DNA sequence: TGTGCCAGCAGTGACTCACTAAACAATGAGCAGTTCTTC. This sequence encodes CASSDSLNNEQFF. This chain connects TRBV6-4 to TRBJ2-1; D not certain. With 0 bases removed from V and 5 bases from J, the gap between germline ends came to 5 bases. CDR1 MRHNA and CDR2 SNTAGT come from the germline V gene. The CDR3 covers 13 residues.

The rearrangement links TRBV11-1 to TRBJ2-1; a possible D gene is TRBD1 (6 bases). Trimming stripped 7 bases from V and 6 bases from J, with 13 bases between. This CDR3 has 13 amino acids. Looked up from germline, CDR1 is SGHAT and CDR2 is FQDESV (reference sequence). The CDR3 bases are TGTGCCAGCACGAGGACGACAGGCAATGAGCAGTTCTTC. It specifies CASTRTTGNEQFF.

This chain joins TRBV19 and TRBJ2-2; D ambiguous. Trimming removed 7 bases at V and 9 bases at J, with 9 bases between. The germline gives CDR1 LNHDA, CDR2 SQIVND (reference sequence). CDR3 length equals 11 residues. CDR3 loop: CASTGSRELFF. The CDR3 bases are TGTGCCAGTACCGGTTCCAGGGAGCTGTTTTTT. Full variable domain (outside the CDR3, taken from reference TRBV19 and TRBJ2-2): DGGITQSPKYLFRKEGQNVTLSCEQNLNHDAMYWYRQDPGQGLRLIYYSQIVNDFQKGDIAEGYSVSREKKESFPLTVTSAQKNPTAFYLCASTGSRELFFGEGSRLTVL.

The chain joins TRBV6-4 to TRBJ1-1; 11 nucleotides line up with TRBD1. CDR3 length: 17 amino acids. J lost 4 bases, V lost 0 bases, and 7 bases had no gene match. CDR1 and CDR2 from the germline V gene are MRHNA and SNTAGT. Written as DNA, the CDR3 is TGTGCCAGCAGTGACTCGAGGACAGGGGGCTTTAGCACTGAAGCTTTCTTT. Translation: CASSDSRTGGFSTEAFF.

The rearrangement links TRBV19 to TRBJ2-7; D possibly corresponds to TRBD2 (6 bases). This CDR3 contains 17 residues. V lost 11 bases to trimming and J lost 3 bases, with 29 bases between them. The germline V gene encodes CDR1 LNHDA and CDR2 SQIVND (reference sequence). CDR3 protein: CAGLLRLWRDEIYEQYF. The CDR3 nucleotides read TGTGCCGGACTATTAAGATTGTGGCGGGACGAAATCTACGAGCAGTACTTC. Drawing the rest from reference TRBV19 and TRBJ2-7, the complete variable domain is DGGITQSPKYLFRKEGQNVTLSCEQNLNHDAMYWYRQDPGQGLRLIYYSQIVNDFQKGDIAEGYSVSREKKESFPLTVTSAQKNPTAFYLCAGLLRLWRDEIYEQYFGPGTRLTVT.

J is TRBJ2-2 and V is TRBV25-1, with TRBD2 matching over 7 bases. Germline loops: CDR1 MGHDK, CDR2 SYGVNS. CDR3 length: 15 residues. The V gene end was trimmed by 6 bases and the J gene end by 4 bases; junction bases not matched to a gene: 8. The CDR3 DNA reads as TGTGCCAGCAGCTATACGGGAGGCGGCACCGGGGAGCTGTTTTTT. Translation gives CASSYTGGGTGELFF.

The chain uses TRBV5-4 and TRBJ2-3; TRBD2 agrees at 10 bases. CDR3 length equals 17 residues. Germline CDR1 is SGHNT and CDR2 is YYREEE (reference sequence). The V segment lost 0 bases and the J segment 2 bases; nucleotides outside the gene matches: 6. The CDR3 sequence is CASSLGTSGAPTDTQYF. CDR3 DNA sequence: TGTGCCAGCAGCTTGGGGACTAGCGGAGCACCCACAGATACGCAGTATTTT.

The V call is TRBV28, the J call TRBJ1-4; 7 bases fit TRBD1. The germline V gene encodes CDR1 MDHEN and CDR2 SYDVKM. The CDR3 extends over 14 amino acids. V lost 6 bases and J lost 4; bases outside the gene matches: 5. CDR3 bases: TGTGCCAGCAGCCCGGGACAGTTTAATGAAAAACTGTTTTTT. Its translation: CASSPGQFNEKLFF.

CDR3 sequence reads: CASSTQLYGYTF. CDR3 nucleotide sequence: TGTGCCAGCAGCACCCAACTCTATGGCTACACCTTC. The chain recombines TRBV6-5 with TRBJ1-2; D not resolved. Germline-derived CDR1 and CDR2 are MNHEY and SVGAGI. The CDR3 totals 12 residues. Trimming stripped 6 bases from V and 4 bases from J, with 9 bases between.

The chain uses TRBV29-1 and TRBJ2-5; 11 nucleotides line up with TRBD2. V trimming: 6 bases; J trimming: 0 bases; junction bases outside the gene matches: 3. The length of the CDR3 is 14 residues. The V gene's germline CDR1 is SQVTM and CDR2 ANQGSEA. The CDR3 region has the DNA TGCAGCGTATTACTAGCGGGAGACCAAGAGACCCAGTACTTC. Protein: CSVLLAGDQETQYF.

V and J are TRBV7-9 and TRBJ1-1; 8 bases are a match to TRBD1. This CDR3 is built from 15 residues. The germline gives CDR1 SEHNR, CDR2 FQNEAQ (reference sequence). After removal of 2 bases from V and 2 bases from J, the junction contained 4 bases not matched to a gene. In nucleotides, the CDR3 is TGTGCCAGCAGCTTAAGGGGACAGGTCAACACTGAAGCTTTCTTT. Protein product: CASSLRGQVNTEAFF. The entire variable domain, with the rest obtained from reference TRBV7-9 and TRBJ1-1, is as follows: DTGVSQNPRHKITKRGQNVTFRCDPISEHNRLYWYRQTLGQGPEFLTYFQNEAQLEKSRLLSDRFSAERPKGSFSTLEIQRTEQGDSAMYLCASSLRGQVNTEAFFGQGTRLTVV.

The rearrangement uses TRBV28 and TRBJ2-1, with TRBD1 as a possible D gene (5 bases). Germline-derived CDR1 and CDR2 are MDHEN and SYDVKM. Trimming took off 1 base at V and 6 bases at J, with 13 bases between the two ends. This CDR3 is built from 15 residues. In DNA form, the CDR3 reads TGTGCCAGCAGTTTATTAGGACAACCCCGCAATGAGCAGTTCTTC. This codes for CASSLLGQPRNEQFF.